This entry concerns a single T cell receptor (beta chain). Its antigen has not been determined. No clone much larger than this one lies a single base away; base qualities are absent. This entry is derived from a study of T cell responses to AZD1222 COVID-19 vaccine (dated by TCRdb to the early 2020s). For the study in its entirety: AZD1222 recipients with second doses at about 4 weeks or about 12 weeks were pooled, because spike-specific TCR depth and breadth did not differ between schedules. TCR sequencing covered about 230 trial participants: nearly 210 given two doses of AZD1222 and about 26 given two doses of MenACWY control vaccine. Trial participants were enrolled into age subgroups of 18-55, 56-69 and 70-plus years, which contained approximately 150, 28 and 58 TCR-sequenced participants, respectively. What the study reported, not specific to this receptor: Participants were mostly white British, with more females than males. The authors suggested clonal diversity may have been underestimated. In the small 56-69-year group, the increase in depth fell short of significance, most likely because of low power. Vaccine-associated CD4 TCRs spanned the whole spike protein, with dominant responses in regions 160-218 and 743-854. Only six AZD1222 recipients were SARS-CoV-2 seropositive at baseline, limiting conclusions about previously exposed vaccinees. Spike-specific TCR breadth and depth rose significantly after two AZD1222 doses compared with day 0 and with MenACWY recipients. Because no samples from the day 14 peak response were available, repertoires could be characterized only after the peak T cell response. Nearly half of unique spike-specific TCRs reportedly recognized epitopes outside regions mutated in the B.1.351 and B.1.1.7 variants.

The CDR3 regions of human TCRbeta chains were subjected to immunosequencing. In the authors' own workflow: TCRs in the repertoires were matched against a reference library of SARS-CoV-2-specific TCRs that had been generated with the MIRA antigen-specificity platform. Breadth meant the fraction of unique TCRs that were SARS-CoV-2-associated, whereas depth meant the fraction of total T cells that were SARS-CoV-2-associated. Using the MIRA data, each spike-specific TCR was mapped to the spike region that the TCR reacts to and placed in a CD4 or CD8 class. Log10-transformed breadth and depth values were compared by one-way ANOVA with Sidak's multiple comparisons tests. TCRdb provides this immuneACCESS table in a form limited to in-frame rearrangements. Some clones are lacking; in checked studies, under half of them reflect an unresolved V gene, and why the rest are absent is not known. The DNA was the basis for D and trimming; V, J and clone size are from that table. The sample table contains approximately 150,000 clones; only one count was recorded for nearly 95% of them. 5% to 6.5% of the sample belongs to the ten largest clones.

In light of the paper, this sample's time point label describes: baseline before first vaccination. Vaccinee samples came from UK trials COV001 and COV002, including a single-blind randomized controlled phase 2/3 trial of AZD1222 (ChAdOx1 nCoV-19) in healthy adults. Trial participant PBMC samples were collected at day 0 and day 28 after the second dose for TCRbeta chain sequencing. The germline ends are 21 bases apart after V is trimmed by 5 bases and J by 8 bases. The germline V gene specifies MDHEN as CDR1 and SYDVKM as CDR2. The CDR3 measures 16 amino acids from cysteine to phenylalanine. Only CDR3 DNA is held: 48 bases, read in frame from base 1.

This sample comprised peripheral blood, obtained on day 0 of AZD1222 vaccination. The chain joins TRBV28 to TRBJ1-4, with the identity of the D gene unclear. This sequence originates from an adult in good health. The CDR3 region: CASSPTRPQGGEKLFF. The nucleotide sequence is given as TGTGCCAGCAGTCCCACCCGACCACAAGGAGGGGAAAAACTGTTTTTT.